This T cell receptor (beta chain) is from a study of blood T cell repertoires in COVID-19. Turning to the study itself: COVID-19 samples from acute and convalescent phases originated in the United States, Italy and Spain. T cells, B-cell-depleted T cells, or PBMCs supplied cDNA or gDNA.

After removal of 5 bases from V and 0 bases from J, the junction contained 6 bases not matched to a gene. This CDR3 comprises 14 residues. In germline, CDR1 is SQVTM, CDR2 ANQGSEA. Patients of the Seattle cohort, enrolled during active infection, were followed longitudinally. As processed by the authors: Amplification of reference gene primers provided the estimated nucleated cell counts. Data came from immunoSEQ multiplex PCR; TCRdb stores just in-frame clones and leaves some out. V, J and clone size derive from that table, while D and trimming were established from the DNA sequence. Of around 100,000 clones in the sample, around 81% were seen once.

Source material: peripheral blood. This receptor was taken from a man older than 75 with COVID-19, enrolled during active disease. The chain employs TRBV29-1 and TRBJ1-1; the match to TRBD1 covers 7 bases. CDR3 nucleotides: TGCAGCGTTAGGGACAGCAAAATGAACACTGAAGCTTTCTTT. This sequence encodes CSVRDSKMNTEAFF. Combining the CDR3 with reference TRBV29-1 and TRBJ1-1 gives the whole variable domain SAVISQKPSRDICQRGTSLTIQCQVDSQVTMMFWYRQQPGQSLTLIATANQGSEATYESGFVIDKFPISRPNLTFSTLTVSNMSPEDSSIYLCSVRDSKMNTEAFFGQGTRLTVV.